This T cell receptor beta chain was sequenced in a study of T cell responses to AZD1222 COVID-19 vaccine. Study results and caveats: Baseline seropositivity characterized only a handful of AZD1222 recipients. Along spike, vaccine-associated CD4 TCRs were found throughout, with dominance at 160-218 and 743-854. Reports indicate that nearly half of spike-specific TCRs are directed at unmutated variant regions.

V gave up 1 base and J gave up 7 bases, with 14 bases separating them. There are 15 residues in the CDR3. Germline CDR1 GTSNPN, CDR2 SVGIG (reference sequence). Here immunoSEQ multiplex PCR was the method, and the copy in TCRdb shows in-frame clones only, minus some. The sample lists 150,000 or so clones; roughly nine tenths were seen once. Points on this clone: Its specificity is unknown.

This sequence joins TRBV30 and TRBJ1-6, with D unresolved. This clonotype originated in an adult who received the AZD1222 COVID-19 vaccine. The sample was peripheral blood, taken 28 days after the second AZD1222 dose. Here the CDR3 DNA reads TGTGCCTGGAGTGGGGAACCACAGAGGAATTCACCCCTCCACTTT. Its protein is CAWSGEPQRNSPLHF.